This T cell receptor (beta chain) is from a study of blood T cell repertoires in COVID-19. Study-wide background: Samples taken during acute and convalescent COVID-19 were collected in the United States, Italy and Spain. Sources were T cells, B-cell-depleted T cells, or PBMCs; the material itself was cDNA or gDNA.

In the authors' methods: Using reference gene primer amplification, nucleated cell counts were estimated. Clones were read by immunoSEQ multiplex PCR, and TCRdb kept only the in-frame ones, dropping some. V, J and clone size are those of that table, while D and trimming were read from the DNA. In the table there are some 250,000 clones, about 90% of which are singletons. Germline V lookup: CDR1 SGHTA, CDR2 FQGNSA. This CDR3 has 15 amino acids. The junction had 10 bases not matched to a gene; V was cut back by 7 bases and J by 2 bases. Specimen: peripheral blood. The chain recombines TRBV7-2 with TRBJ2-5; TRBD1 agrees at 7 bases. This sequence was found in a woman younger than 45 who had recovered from COVID-19. The CDR3 reads CASTTRDRSQETQYF. CDR3 DNA: TGTGCCAGCACTACGAGGGACAGATCTCAAGAGACCCAGTACTTC. Full variable domain (outside the CDR3, taken from reference TRBV7-2 and TRBJ2-5): GAGVSQSPSNKVTEKGKDVELRCDPISGHTALYWYRQSLGQGLEFLIYFQGNSAPDKSGLPSDRFSAERTGGSVSTLTIQRTQQEDSAVYLCASTTRDRSQETQYFGPGTRLLVL.